This T cell receptor (beta chain) was recorded in a study of human T cells and chemical hapten exposure. Looking at the study overall: It was small differences in pooled library volume that mainly caused per-sample TCR yields to vary. Study results and caveats: TCRs at a frequency above 1 in 1000 stayed unchanged with DPC sensitization.

TCRdb itself ran the 5' RACE reads through MiXCR, one entry per CDR3 protein. This sample carries roughly 82,000 distinct CDR3 sequences, 15% to 20% of them seen once, and the ten largest clones take approximately 7%. Germline-derived CDR1 and CDR2 are SEHNR and FQNEAQ (reference sequence). This CDR3 has 17 amino acids. The V and J ends lost 7 bases and 3 bases respectively, with 23 bases between them. The authors extracted total RNA from unfractionated whole blood. As concerns this clonotype: Its antigen is not known.

The chain recombines TRBV7-9 with TRBJ2-3; D unclear. The sequence was obtained from a female donor in good health. CDR3 in DNA: TGTGCCAGCACCCTCCCCGAGAAGGAAAGTAGGACAGATACGCAGTATTTT. Protein product: CASTLPEKESRTDTQYF.